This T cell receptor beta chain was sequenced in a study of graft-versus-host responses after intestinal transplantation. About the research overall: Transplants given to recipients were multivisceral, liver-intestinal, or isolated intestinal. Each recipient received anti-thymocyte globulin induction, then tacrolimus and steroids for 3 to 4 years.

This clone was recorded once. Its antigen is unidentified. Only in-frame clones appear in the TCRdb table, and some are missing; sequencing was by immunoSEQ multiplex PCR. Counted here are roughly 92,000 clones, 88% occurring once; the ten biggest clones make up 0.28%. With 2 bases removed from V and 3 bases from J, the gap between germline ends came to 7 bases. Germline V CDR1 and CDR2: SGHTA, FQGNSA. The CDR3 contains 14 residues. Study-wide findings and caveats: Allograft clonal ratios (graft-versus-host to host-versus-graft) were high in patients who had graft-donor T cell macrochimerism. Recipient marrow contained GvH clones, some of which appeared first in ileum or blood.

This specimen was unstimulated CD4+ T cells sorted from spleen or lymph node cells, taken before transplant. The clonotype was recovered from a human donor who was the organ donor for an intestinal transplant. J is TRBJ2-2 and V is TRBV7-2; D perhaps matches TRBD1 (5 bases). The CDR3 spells CASSLRTYTGELFF. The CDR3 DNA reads TGTGCCAGCAGCTTAAGGACATACACCGGGGAGCTGTTTTTT.